The next 16 T cell receptor beta chains were all read from a single sample in a study of breast tumors, draining lymph nodes, adjacent tissues. TCRdb processed the multiplex PCR reads anew with MiXCR; each CDR3 protein has one entry. The sample records about 13,000 distinct CDR3 sequences, around three fifths being singletons. The sample taken for sequencing was tumor-adjacent breast tissue. The receptors were sampled from a female donor with breast cancer. Some clones in this sample may be carry-over from other donors' samples.

This clonotype was seen a handful of times. It may be a read error: a sequence one base away is much more abundant. The chain combines TRBV12-3 or TRBV12-4 with TRBJ1-1; the D gene is possibly TRBD1 (6 bases). There are 13 residues in the CDR3. The CDR3 loop reads CASSFQGNAEAFF. Here the CDR3 DNA reads TGTGCCAGCAGTTTTCAGGGGAACGCTGAAGCTTTCTTT.

This clonotype appeared many times. A much larger clone differs by one base, so this may be a read error. The genes are TRBV11-2 and TRBJ2-7; D remains unclear. V lost 1 base and J 6 bases, leaving 10 bases between the germline ends. Per the germline V gene, CDR1 is SGHAT and CDR2 is FQNNGV. The CDR3 length is 13 residues. CDR3 protein: CASSLGPNPEQYF. CDR3 DNA sequence: TGTGCCAGCAGCTTAGGTCCAAACCCCGAGCAGTACTTC.

Of note for this clonotype: A much larger clone differs by one base, so this may be a read error. The J gene is TRBJ1-1, the V gene TRBV25-1, with D perhaps matching TRBD1 (6 bases). Germline-derived CDR1 and CDR2 are MGHDK and SYGVNS. This CDR3 region has 13 residues. The CDR3 region is CVSSRGGRAEAFF. CDR3 bases: TGTGTCAGCAGTCGAGGGGGGAGGGCTGAAGCTTTCTTT.

V usage is TRBV4-1 and J usage is TRBJ2-7; 8 nucleotides align to TRBD1. The germline V gene has CDR1 MGHRA and CDR2 YSYEKL. The CDR3 has 14 residues. With 4 bases clipped from V and 4 bases from J, the junction kept 6 bases outside the gene matches. CDR3 amino acids: CASSRGTGPYEQYF. CDR3 in DNA: TGCGCCAGCAGCCGAGGGACAGGACCGTACGAGCAGTACTTC.

The genes are TRBV4-2 and TRBJ2-7, with D possibly TRBD2 on 5 matching bases. CDR1 is LGHNA and CDR2 is YNFKEQ in the germline V gene. Trimming cost V 0 bases and J 2 bases, with 8 bases left between them. This CDR3 comprises 14 residues. This CDR3 is CASSQELGTYEQYF. DNA of the CDR3: TGTGCCAGCAGCCAAGAACTCGGGACCTACGAGCAGTACTTC.

The V and J genes are TRBV14 and TRBJ2-2; perhaps TRBD2 as D (6 bases). Germline V CDR1 and CDR2: SGHDN, FVKESK. The V end lost 6 bases, the J end lost 1 base, and 9 bases lay between the germline ends. This CDR3 region has 14 residues. DNA for the CDR3: TGTGCCAGCAGGGCGCGGGAGAACACCGGGGAGCTGTTTTTT. It specifies CASRARENTGELFF.

This rearrangement joins TRBV29-1 to TRBJ2-1; maybe TRBD2 (5 bases). V was clipped by 1 base and J by 8 bases, with 9 bases between them. The CDR3 totals 12 residues. CDR1 is SQVTM, CDR2 ANQGSEA, per germline. The CDR3 sequence: CSVEGLADEQFF. The CDR3 DNA sequence: TGCAGCGTTGAAGGGCTAGCCGATGAGCAGTTCTTC.

With regard to this clonotype: A much bigger clone sits one base away, suggesting this may be a read error. The chain combines TRBV19 with TRBJ2-4, with 7 bases identical to TRBD1. Trimming removed 6 bases from V and 6 bases from J; junction bases left unmatched: 11. CDR1 is LNHDA, CDR2 SQIVND, per germline (reference sequence). CDR3 size: 15 residues. The DNA for the CDR3 is TGTGCCAGTAGGCCAGTACCGACAGGGCTAAACATTCAGTACTTC. Protein: CASRPVPTGLNIQYF.

CDR3 sequence reads: CASSQLDRDADTQYF. For the CDR3, the DNA is TGCGCCAGCAGCCAACTTGACAGGGATGCGGATACGCAGTATTTT. The chain joins TRBV4-3 to TRBJ2-3; 7 nucleotides match TRBD1. With 2 bases clipped from V and 6 bases from J, the junction kept 8 bases outside the gene matches. The CDR3 loop spans 15 amino acids. Germline V lookup: CDR1 LGHNA, CDR2 YSLEER.

In the case of this clonotype: Compared with germline, one end of the junction differs, possibly owing to a read error. The chain is built from TRBV20-1 and TRBJ2-7, with D possibly being TRBD1 (5 bases). Germline-derived CDR1 and CDR2 are DFQATT and SNEGSKA (reference sequence). The CDR3 consists of 15 residues. CDR3 nucleotides: TGCAGTGCCGCTTCGGACACGACTTTCTCCTACGAGCGGTACTTC. This gives the protein CSAASDTTFSYERYF.

This clonotype was counted at least ten times. The J gene is TRBJ2-1, the V gene TRBV6-2 or TRBV6-3, with a weak D call TRBD1 (5 bases). Germline-derived CDR1 and CDR2 are MNHEY and SVGEGT. Trimming removed 7 bases at V and 1 base at J, with 11 bases between. This CDR3 has 14 residues. CDR3 DNA sequence: TGTGCCAGCAACCTTCAGGGTTCCTACAATGAGCAGTTCTTC. It specifies CASNLQGSYNEQFF.

This clonotype was counted at least ten times. The CDR3 nucleotides are TGTGCCAGCAGCGAACAGGGGGTTGGGACTAGCGGGACCGAGCAGTACTTC. As protein: CASSEQGVGTSGTEQYF. J is TRBJ2-7 and V is TRBV13; 13 positions match TRBD2. After removal of 5 bases from V and 6 bases from J, the junction contained 13 bases not matched to a gene. The CDR3 has 17 amino acids. In germline, CDR1 is PRHDT, CDR2 FYEKMQ (reference sequence).

This clonotype came up many times. A much larger clone lies a single base off, so this may be a read error. This chain joins TRBV7-9 and TRBJ2-5; 7 bases line up with TRBD1. Germline V gene sequence: CDR1 SEHNR, CDR2 FQNEAQ (reference sequence). The CDR3 runs 15 residues. CDR3 in DNA: TGTGCCAGCAGCTTAGGAGGGGGCGGCGGAGAGACCCAGCACTTC. It specifies CASSLGGGGGETQHF.

The rearrangement joins TRBV9 to TRBJ1-3; D not certain. The CDR3 loop spans 14 amino acids. CDR1 and CDR2 from the germline V gene are SGDLS and YYNGEE. The V gene lost 0 bases and the J gene lost 7 bases, with 11 bases spanning the gap. CDR3 protein: CASSVGSLGNTIYF. In DNA, the CDR3 is TGTGCCAGCAGCGTAGGGAGCCTAGGTAACACCATATATTTT. The full variable domain, its missing parts supplied by reference TRBV9 and TRBJ1-3, is DSGVTQTPKHLITATGQRVTLRCSPRSGDLSVYWYQQSLDQGLQFLIQYYNGEERAKGNILERFSAQQFPDLHSELNLSSLELGDSALYFCASSVGSLGNTIYFGEGSWLTVV.

This rearrangement joins TRBV4-1 to TRBJ2-7; 9 bases fit TRBD2. There are 16 residues in the CDR3. Per germline, CDR1 MGHRA and CDR2 YSYEKL. Trimming removed 1 base from V and 4 bases from J; junction bases left unmatched: 8. CDR3 nucleotides: TGCGCCAGCAGCCAAGCTTCGGGACTAGCAGTATACGAGCAGTACTTC. Translation gives CASSQASGLAVYEQYF.

There are many counts of this clonotype. A much larger clone sits a single nucleotide away, making a read error possible. This chain uses TRBV5-8 with TRBJ2-7; no firm D call. CDR3 length equals 17 residues. Germline CDR1 SGHTS, CDR2 YDEGEE. The V end lost 0 bases, the J end lost 1 base, and 17 bases lay between the germline ends. The CDR3 DNA is TGTGCCAGCAGCTTGGCCCGTGCCAAGGTGGCTTCCTACGAGCAGTACTTC. It codes for CASSLARAKVASYEQYF.